This T cell receptor (beta chain) was observed in a study of cytomegalovirus exposure and HLA in healthy donors. Findings and limits, study-wide: For TCR beta chains, V- and J-gene trimming was later linked to a missense DCLRE1C variant. The likely explanation for a cluster of highly shared sequence variants was sequencing artifact. One later analysis reportedly identified an Asian-associated ancestry cluster that showed fewer N-insertions than the roughly 600-donor mean. The CMV antigen specificity of a few CMV-associated chains was confirmed through in vitro analysis.

As to this clone: The antigen is not known.

With 60 Vbeta and 13 Jbeta primers, the PCR was carried out. The table came from immunoSEQ multiplex PCR; TCRdb's copy has only in-frame clones and leaves some out. The repertoire holds around 140,000 clones, with about 81% as singletons. This clonotype originated in a woman aged 45-59 years in good health and CMV-seropositive. Sequencing used PBMCs.

The CDR3 bases are TGTGCCAGCAGTTTAACAGGGGGCTCTTACGAGCAGTACTTC. Encoded protein: CASSLTGGSYEQYF. The rearrangement joins TRBV28 to TRBJ2-7, with 9 nucleotides matching TRBD1. In germline, CDR1 is MDHEN, CDR2 SYDVKM. This CDR3 spans 14 amino acids. V dropped 2 bases and J dropped 4; count of bases not matched to a gene: 3.